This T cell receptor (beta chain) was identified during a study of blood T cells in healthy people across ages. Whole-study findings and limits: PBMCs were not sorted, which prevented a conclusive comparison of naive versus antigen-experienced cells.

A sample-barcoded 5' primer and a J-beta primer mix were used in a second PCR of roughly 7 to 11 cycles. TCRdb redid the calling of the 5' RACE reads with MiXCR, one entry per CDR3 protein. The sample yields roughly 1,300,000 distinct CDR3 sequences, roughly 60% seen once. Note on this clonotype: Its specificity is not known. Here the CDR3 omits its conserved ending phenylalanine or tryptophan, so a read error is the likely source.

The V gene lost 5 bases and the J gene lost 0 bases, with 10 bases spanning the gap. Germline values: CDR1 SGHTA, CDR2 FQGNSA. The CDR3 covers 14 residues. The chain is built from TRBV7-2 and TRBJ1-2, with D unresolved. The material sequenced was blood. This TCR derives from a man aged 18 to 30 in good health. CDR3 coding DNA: TGTGCCAGCAGCCCGCAGTTAGCTAACTATGGCTACACCTAC. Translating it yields CASSPQLANYGYTY.